The rows below give T cell receptor beta chains drawn from one sample of a study of T-cell reconstitution after alpha-beta-depleted transplantation in children. TCRdb re-called the PCR reads through MiXCR, storing one row per CDR3 protein. The sample consists of 250,000 to 300,000 distinct CDR3 sequences, around 10% of them appearing once. This specimen consisted of PBMCs, obtained before TCRalphabeta/CD19-depleted stem cell transplant. These receptor sequences come from a boy younger than two with acute myeloid leukemia, due to receive a stem cell transplant. Each CDR3 is given with its conserved first and last residue. D genes are given only for firm matches. Not all rows give a size; the values are once, few, many and, for expanded clones, a class.

size,V,D,J,DNA,CDR3
NA,TRBV28,NA,TRBJ1-5,TGTGCCATGGGCCCCGGGCTCGGGGGAAATCAGCCCCAGCATTTT,CAMGPGLGGNQPQHF
few,TRBV19,TRBD1,TRBJ2-1,TGTGCCAGTAGTCTGGGACAGGGGCGCTCCTACAATGAGCAGTTCTTC,CASSLGQGRSYNEQFF
many,TRBV7-6,TRBD2,TRBJ2-1,TGTGCCAGCAGCCGCGGACTAGCTGAGCAGTTCTTC,CASSRGLAEQFF
many,TRBV6-1,NA,TRBJ1-3,TGTGCCAGCAGTCCATCCCGATACAGCGTCTCTGGAAACACCATATATTTT,CASSPSRYSVSGNTIYF
NA,TRBV28,TRBD2,TRBJ2-1,TGTGCCAGCAGTAGGCTAGCGGTTGAGCAGTTCTTC,CASSRLAVEQFF
NA,TRBV10-3,NA,TRBJ1-5,TGTGCCATCAGTGAGTCGAGTGGGCAGGGATCTCAGCCCCAGCATTTT,CAISESSGQGSQPQHF
NA,TRBV6-2/TRBV6-3,TRBD2,TRBJ2-1,TGTGCCAGCAGTTACCCTCCAACCGGGACTAGCGGGATGTTGTCCTACAATGAGCAGTTCTTC,CASSYPPTGTSGMLSYNEQFF
few,TRBV6-1,TRBD1,TRBJ2-7,TGTGCCAGCAGTGAAAATAACGGGCCAGGGGGCATCCTTGCTTACGAGCAGTACTTC,CASSENNGPGGILAYEQYF
NA,TRBV5-6,NA,TRBJ2-7,TGTGCCAGCAGGCCTGCCAGCTCCTACGAGCAGTACTTC,CASRPASSYEQYF
few,TRBV4-3,NA,TRBJ1-5,TGCGCCAGCAGCCCAGGCCCTAGCAATCAGCCCCAGCATTTT,CASSPGPSNQPQHF